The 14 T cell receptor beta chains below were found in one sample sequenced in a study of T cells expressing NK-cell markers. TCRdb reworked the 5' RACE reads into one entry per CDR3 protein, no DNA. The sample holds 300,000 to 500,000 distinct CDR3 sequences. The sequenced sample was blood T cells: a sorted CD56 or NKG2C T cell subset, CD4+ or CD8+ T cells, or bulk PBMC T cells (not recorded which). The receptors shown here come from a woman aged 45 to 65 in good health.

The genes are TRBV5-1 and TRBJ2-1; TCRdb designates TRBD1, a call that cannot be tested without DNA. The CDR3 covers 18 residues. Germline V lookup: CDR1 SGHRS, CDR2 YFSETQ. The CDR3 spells CASSSGLAGSPSYNEQFF.

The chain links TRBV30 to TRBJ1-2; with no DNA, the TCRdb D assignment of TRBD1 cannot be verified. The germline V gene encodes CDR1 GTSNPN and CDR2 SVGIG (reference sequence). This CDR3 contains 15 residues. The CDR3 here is CAWRIVGQGGYGYTF.

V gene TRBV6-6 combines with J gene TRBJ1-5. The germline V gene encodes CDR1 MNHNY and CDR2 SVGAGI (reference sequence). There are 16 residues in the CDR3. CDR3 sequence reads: CASSYGGLNSNQPQHF.

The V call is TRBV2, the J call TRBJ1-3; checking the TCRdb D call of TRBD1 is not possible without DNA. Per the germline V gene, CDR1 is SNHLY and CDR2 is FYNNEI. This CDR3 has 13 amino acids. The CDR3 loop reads CASSGRGESTIYF. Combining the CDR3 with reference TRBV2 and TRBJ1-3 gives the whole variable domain EPEVTQTPSHQVTQMGQEVILRCVPISNHLYFYWYRQILGQKVEFLVSFYNNEISEKSEIFDDQFSVERPDGSNFTLKIRSTKLEDSAMYFCASSGRGESTIYFGEGSWLTVV.

CDR3 loop: CASSSWDPRDTQYF. The chain joins TRBV9 to TRBJ2-3; TCRdb designates TRBD1, a call that cannot be tested without DNA. CDR1 is SGDLS, CDR2 YYNGEE, per germline. The length of the CDR3 is 14 residues. The whole variable domain, remainder taken from reference TRBV9 and TRBJ2-3, is DSGVTQTPKHLITATGQRVTLRCSPRSGDLSVYWYQQSLDQGLQFLIQYYNGEERAKGNILERFSAQQFPDLHSELNLSSLELGDSALYFCASSSWDPRDTQYFGPGTRLTVL.

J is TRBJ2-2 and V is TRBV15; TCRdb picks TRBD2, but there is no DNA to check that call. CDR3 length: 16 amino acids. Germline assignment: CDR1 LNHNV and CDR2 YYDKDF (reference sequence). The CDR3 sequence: CATRGEREGNTGELFF.

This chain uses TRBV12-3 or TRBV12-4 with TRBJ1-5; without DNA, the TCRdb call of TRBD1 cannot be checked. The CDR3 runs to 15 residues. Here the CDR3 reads CASSNQDRRNQPQHF.

The CDR3 reads CASSLTWEGTDTQYF. The chain carries TRBV27 and TRBJ2-3; with no DNA, the TCRdb D assignment of TRBD2 cannot be verified. CDR1 is MNHEY, CDR2 SMNVEV, per germline (reference sequence). The length of the CDR3 is 15 residues.

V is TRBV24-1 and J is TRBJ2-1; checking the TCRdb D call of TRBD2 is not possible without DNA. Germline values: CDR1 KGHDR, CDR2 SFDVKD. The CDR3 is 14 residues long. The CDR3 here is CATSDLSGPNEQFF.

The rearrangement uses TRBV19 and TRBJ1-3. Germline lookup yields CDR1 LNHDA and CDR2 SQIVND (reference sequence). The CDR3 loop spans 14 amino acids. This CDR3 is CASSRLLSGNTIYF.

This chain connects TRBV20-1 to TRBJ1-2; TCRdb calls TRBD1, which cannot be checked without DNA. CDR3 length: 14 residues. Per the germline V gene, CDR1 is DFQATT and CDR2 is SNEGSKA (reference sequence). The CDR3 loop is CSAWPGLKLSGYTF.

CDR3 loop: CASSQEGDRVTSGRDNEQFF. J is TRBJ2-1 and V is TRBV4-1; TCRdb names TRBD2, which stays unverified in the absence of DNA. CDR1 MGHRA and CDR2 YSYEKL come from the germline V gene. The CDR3 is made up of 20 amino acids.

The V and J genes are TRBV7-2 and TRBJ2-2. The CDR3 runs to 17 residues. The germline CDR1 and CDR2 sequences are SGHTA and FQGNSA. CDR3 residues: CASSLAGPNAGTGELFF.

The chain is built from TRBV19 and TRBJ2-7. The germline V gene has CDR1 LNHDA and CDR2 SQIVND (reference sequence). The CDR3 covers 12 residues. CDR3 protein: CASIGPHYEQYF.